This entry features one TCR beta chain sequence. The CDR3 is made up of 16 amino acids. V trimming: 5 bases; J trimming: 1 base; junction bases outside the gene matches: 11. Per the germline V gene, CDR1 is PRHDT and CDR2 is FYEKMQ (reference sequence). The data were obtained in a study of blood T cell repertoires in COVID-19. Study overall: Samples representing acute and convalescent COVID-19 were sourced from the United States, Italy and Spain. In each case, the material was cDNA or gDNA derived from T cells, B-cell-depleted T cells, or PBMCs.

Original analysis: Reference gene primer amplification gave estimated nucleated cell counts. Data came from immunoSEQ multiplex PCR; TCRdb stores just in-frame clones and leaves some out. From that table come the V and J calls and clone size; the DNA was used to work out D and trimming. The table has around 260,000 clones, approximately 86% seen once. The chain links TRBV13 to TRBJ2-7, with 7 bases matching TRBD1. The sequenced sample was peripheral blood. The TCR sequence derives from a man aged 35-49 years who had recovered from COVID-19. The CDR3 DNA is TGTGCCAGCAGCCAAAAGGGACAGCCGAATTCCTACGAGCAGTACTTC. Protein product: CASSQKGQPNSYEQYF.